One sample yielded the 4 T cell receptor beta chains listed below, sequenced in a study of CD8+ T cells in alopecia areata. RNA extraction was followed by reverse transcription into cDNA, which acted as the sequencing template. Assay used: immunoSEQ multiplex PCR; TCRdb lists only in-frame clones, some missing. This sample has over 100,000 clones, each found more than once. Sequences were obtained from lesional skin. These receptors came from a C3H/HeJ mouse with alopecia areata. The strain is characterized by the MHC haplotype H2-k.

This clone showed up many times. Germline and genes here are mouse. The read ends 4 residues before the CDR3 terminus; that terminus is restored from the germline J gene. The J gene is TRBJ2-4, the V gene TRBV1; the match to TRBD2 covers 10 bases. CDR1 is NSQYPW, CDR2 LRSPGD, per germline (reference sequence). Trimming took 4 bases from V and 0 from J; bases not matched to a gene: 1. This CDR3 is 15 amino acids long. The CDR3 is CTCSGTGGSQNTLYF. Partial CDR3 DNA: TGCACCTGCAGTGGGACTGGGGGTAGTCAAAAC.

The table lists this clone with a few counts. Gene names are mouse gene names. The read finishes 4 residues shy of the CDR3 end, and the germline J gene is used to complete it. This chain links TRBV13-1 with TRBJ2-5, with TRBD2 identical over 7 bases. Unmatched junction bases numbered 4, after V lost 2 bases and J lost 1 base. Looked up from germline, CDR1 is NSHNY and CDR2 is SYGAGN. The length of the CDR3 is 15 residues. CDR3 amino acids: CASSEPTGDQDTQYF. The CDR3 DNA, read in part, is TGTGCCAGCAGTGAGCCAACTGGGGACCAAGAC.

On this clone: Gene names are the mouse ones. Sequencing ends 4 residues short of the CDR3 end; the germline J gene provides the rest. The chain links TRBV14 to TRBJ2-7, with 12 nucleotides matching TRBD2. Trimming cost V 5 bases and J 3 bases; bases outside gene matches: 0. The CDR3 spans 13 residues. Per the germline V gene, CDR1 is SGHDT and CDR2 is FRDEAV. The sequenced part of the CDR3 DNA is TGTGCCAGCAGGGGACTGGGGGGCTAT. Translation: CASRGLGGY. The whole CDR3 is CASRGLGGYEQYF.

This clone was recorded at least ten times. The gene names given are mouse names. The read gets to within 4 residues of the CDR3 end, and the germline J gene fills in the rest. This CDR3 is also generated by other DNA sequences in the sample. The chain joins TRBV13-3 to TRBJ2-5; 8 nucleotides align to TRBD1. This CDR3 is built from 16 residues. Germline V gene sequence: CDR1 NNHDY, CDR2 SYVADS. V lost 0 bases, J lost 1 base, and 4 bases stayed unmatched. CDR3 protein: CASSDAGTGDQDTQYF. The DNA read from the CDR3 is TGTGCCAGCAGTGATGCAGGGACAGGAGACCAAGAC.